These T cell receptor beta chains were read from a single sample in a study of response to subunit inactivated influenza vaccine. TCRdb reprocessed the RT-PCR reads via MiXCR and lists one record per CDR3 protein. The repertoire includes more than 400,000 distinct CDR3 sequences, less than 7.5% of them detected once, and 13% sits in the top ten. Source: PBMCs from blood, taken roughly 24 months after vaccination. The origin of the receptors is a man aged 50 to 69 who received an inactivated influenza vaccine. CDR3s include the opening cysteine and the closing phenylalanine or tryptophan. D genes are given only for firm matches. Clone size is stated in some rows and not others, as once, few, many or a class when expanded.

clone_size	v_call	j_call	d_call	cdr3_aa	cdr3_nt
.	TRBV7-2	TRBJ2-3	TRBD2	CASSLDGTRLNTQYF	TGTGCCAGCAGCTTAGACGGGACTAGACTGAATACGCAGTATTTT
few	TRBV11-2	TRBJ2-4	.	CASSTTVTGTLAKNIQYF	TGTGCCAGCAGCACGACGGTCACAGGGACCCTAGCCAAAAACATTCAGTACTTC
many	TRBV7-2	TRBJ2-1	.	CASSYQTYNEQFF	TGTGCCAGCAGTTATCAAACATACAATGAGCAGTTCTTC
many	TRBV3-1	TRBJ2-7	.	CASSPGDGSYEQYF	TGTGCCAGCAGCCCTGGGGACGGATCCTACGAGCAGTACTTC
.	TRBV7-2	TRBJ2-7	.	CASSSAKGIYEQYF	TGTGCCAGCAGCTCTGCTAAAGGGATTTACGAGCAGTACTTC
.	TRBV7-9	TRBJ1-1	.	CASSLDLGQNTEAFF	TGTGCCAGCAGCTTAGATTTGGGACAGAACACTGAAGCTTTCTTT
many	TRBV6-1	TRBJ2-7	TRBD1	CASSETTGSYEQYF	TGTGCCAGCAGTGAAACGACAGGGTCCTACGAGCAGTACTTC
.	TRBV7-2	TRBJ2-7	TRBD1	CASKLVTGSSYEQYF	TGTGCCAGCAAACTAGTGACAGGGAGCTCCTACGAGCAGTACTTC
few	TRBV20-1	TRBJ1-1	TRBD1	CSAVQAGGILNTEAFF	TGCAGTGCGGTACAAGCAGGGGGGATTTTGAACACTGAAGCTTTCTTT
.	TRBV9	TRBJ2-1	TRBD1	CASSVATGQSYNEQFF	TGTGCCAGCAGCGTAGCAACGGGACAGAGCTACAATGAGCAGTTCTTC
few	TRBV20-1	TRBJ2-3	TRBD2	CSASTSGSADTQYF	TGCAGTGCTTCGACTAGCGGGAGTGCAGATACGCAGTATTTT
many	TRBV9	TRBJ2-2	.	CASSDKLDTGELFF	TGTGCCAGCAGCGACAAATTGGACACCGGGGAGCTGTTTTTT
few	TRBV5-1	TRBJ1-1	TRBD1	CASSFALGQGNTEAFF	TGCGCCAGCAGCTTCGCCCTGGGACAGGGGAACACTGAAGCTTTCTTT
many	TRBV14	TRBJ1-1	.	CASSLTSGSEAFF	TGTGCCAGCAGCCTAACTTCGGGGTCCGAAGCTTTCTTT
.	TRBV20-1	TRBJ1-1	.	CSAQRQPNTEAFF	TGCAGTGCTCAAAGACAGCCAAACACTGAAGCTTTCTTC
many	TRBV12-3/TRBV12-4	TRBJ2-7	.	CASSGHRSYEQYF	TGTGCCAGCTCGGGACACCGTTCCTACGAGCAGTACTTC
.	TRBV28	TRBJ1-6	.	CASTSGVGSYNSPLHF	TGTGCCAGCACCTCGGGAGTCGGCTCCTATAATTCACCCCTCCACTTT
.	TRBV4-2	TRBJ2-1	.	CASSPESSASNDEQFF	TGTGCCAGCAGCCCCGAATCTAGCGCATCTAACGATGAGCAGTTCTTC
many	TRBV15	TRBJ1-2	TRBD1	CATSPGQPYYGYTF	TGTGCCACCTCCCCGGGACAGCCTTACTATGGCTACACCTTC
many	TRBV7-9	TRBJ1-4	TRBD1	CASSLGTGEEKLFF	TGTGCCAGCAGCTTAGGCACAGGGGAAGAAAAACTGTTTTTT
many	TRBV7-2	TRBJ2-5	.	CASSLEGRGTQYF	TGTGCCAGCAGCTTAGAGGGGCGGGGGACCCAGTACTTC
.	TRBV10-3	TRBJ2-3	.	CAISRAGSSSTDTQYF	TGTGCCATCAGCCGAGCTGGCAGTTCTAGCACAGATACGCAGTATTTT
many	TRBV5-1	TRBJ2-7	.	CASSLAREVLYEQYF	TGCGCCAGCAGCTTGGCCAGGGAAGTTCTCTACGAGCAGTACTTC
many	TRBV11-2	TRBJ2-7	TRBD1	CASSLDLGTGGSYEQYF	TGTGCCAGCAGCTTAGATCTTGGAACAGGGGGGTCCTACGAGCAGTACTTC
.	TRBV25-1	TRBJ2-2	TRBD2	CASSETSGTGGELFF	TGTGCCAGCAGTGAGACTAGCGGGACGGGCGGGGAGCTGTTTTTT
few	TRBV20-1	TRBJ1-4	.	CSARGGLGTTNEKLFF	TGCAGTGCTAGAGGCGGGTTGGGGACAACTAATGAAAAACTGTTTTTT
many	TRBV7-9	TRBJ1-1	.	CASSLMDSEGNTEAFF	TGTGCCAGCAGCTTAATGGACTCTGAGGGGAACACTGAAGCTTTCTTT
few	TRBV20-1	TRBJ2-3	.	CSARSMGSYTDTQYF	TGCAGTGCTAGAAGTATGGGGTCTTACACAGATACGCAGTATTTT
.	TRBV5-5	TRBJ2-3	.	CASLGLQDTQYF	TGTGCCAGCCTGGGACTCCAAGATACGCAGTATTTT
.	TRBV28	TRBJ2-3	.	CASAGPPTDTQYF	TGTGCCAGCGCGGGACCCCCGACAGATACGCAGTATTTT
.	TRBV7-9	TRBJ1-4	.	CASSFQGREKLFF	TGTGCCAGCAGCTTCCAGGGCCGGGAAAAACTGTTTTTT
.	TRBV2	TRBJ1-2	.	CASSDQGRDYGYTF	TGTGCCAGCAGTGATCAGGGGAGAGACTATGGCTACACCTTC
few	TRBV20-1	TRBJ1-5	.	CSAIGQLAGQPQHF	TGCAGTGCTATAGGACAGCTGGCTGGTCAGCCCCAGCATTTT
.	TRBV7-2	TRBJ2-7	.	CASSLGAAALSYEQYF	TGTGCCAGCAGCTTAGGTGCGGCGGCTTTATCCTACGAGCAGTACTTC
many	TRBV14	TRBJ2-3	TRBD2	CASSQVAGGPDTQYF	TGTGCCAGCAGCCAAGTGGCGGGAGGTCCAGATACGCAGTATTTT
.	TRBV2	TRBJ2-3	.	CASSGGRVDTQYF	TGTGCCAGCAGTGGTGGAAGGGTGGATACGCAGTATTTT
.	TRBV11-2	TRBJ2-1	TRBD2	CASSLVAGREEDHNEQFF	TGTGCCAGCAGCTTAGTTGCGGGGCGGGAGGAAGATCACAATGAGCAGTTCTTC
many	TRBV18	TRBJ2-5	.	CASSSQRAEFSETQYF	TGTGCCAGCTCATCCCAGCGGGCGGAGTTCTCAGAGACCCAGTACTTC
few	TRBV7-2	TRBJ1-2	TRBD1	CASTPGQGYGYTF	TGTGCCAGCACCCCCGGACAGGGCTATGGCTACACCTTC
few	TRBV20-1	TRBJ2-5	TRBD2	CSARDWAGGDRETQYF	TGCAGTGCTAGAGATTGGGCGGGGGGGGATAGGGAGACCCAGTACTTC
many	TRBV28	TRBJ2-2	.	CASSSALGGKNTGELFF	TGTGCCAGCAGTTCTGCCCTTGGGGGGAAAAACACCGGGGAGCTGTTTTTT